This T cell receptor beta chain stems from a study of cytomegalovirus exposure and HLA in healthy donors. Here immunoSEQ multiplex PCR was the method, and the copy in TCRdb shows in-frame clones only, minus some. The data contain about 160,000 clones, 70% to 90% of them singletons. This CDR3 region has 15 residues. CDR1 SGHTA and CDR2 FQGNSA come from the germline V gene. After removal of 4 bases from V and 9 bases from J, the junction contained 12 bases not matched to a gene. The chain employs TRBV7-2 and TRBJ2-1; 7 nucleotides agree with TRBD2. The receptor was isolated from a woman aged 18-29 years in good health and CMV-seronegative. Sequencing was carried out using PBMCs. The CDR3 sequence is CASSWEESGMGEQFF. CDR3 DNA: TGTGCCAGCAGCTGGGAGGAGAGCGGGATGGGTGAGCAGTTCTTC. The complete variable domain, with remaining parts taken from reference TRBV7-2 and TRBJ2-1, reads GAGVSQSPSNKVTEKGKDVELRCDPISGHTALYWYRQSLGQGLEFLIYFQGNSAPDKSGLPSDRFSAERTGGSVSTLTIQRTQQEDSAVYLCASSWEESGMGEQFFGPGTRLTVL.